These 24 T cell receptor beta chains came from one sample sequenced in a study of response to subunit inactivated influenza vaccine (dated by TCRdb to the late 2010s). Libraries were constructed by RT-PCR. Data came from an Illumina HiSeq 2500. TCRdb applied fastp at Q25 and MiXCR to the public reads, then kept only in-frame beta chains. Records with the same CDR3 protein are collapsed into one entry carrying the most frequent genes and DNA. The sample contains about 570,000 distinct CDR3 sequences, roughly 10% of them found a single time. The ten largest clones add up to 8% to 13% of the sample. The same specimen was also included in a second study, on T cells expressing NK-cell markers. As noted in the second study: TCR beta cDNA libraries were made by 5'RACE template switching that added a universal primer site and unique molecular identifiers.

Sample: PBMCs from blood, taken on the day of vaccination. All receptors derive from a man aged 50 to 59 who received an inactivated influenza vaccine. Donor details come from another sample of the same person, matched by shared clones.

Written as DNA, the CDR3 is TGCGCCAGCAGCTTGGTCGGACAGGAGTACAATGAGCAGTTCTTC. It specifies CASSLVGQEYNEQFF. V is TRBV5-1 and J is TRBJ2-1; 7 positions match TRBD1. The CDR3 consists of 15 residues. V lost 0 bases to trimming and J lost 4 bases; unmatched junction nucleotides: 4. Germline V lookup: CDR1 SGHRS, CDR2 YFSETQ.

This clonotype was counted between two and nine times. The genes are TRBV6-5 and TRBJ1-1, with 7 bases that match TRBD1. This CDR3 spans 15 amino acids. Germline values: CDR1 MNHEY, CDR2 SVGAGI. V was clipped by 4 bases and J by 4 bases; unmatched bases: 9. The CDR3 here is CASSFVRGLVTEAFF. In nucleotides, the CDR3 is TGTGCCAGCAGTTTCGTAAGGGGGCTGGTCACTGAAGCTTTCTTT.

In its sample, this clonotype was seen a few times. The chain carries TRBV6-6 and TRBJ1-2; D is unclear. Germline V CDR1 and CDR2: MNHNY, SVGAGI (reference sequence). The V gene lost 6 bases and the J gene lost 10 bases, with 18 bases spanning the gap. This CDR3 is 13 amino acids long. CDR3 sequence: CASRTTEASDYTF. The CDR3 coding sequence is TGTGCCAGCAGGACAACAGAGGCCTCTGACTACACCTTC.

This clonotype was seen at least ten times. Here the CDR3 DNA reads TGTGCCAGCACCGGGACAGGAGGCACTATCACAGATACGCAGTATTTT. Translating it yields CASTGTGGTITDTQYF. This chain connects TRBV6-1 to TRBJ2-3; the match to TRBD1 covers 8 bases. This CDR3 has 16 residues. The germline V gene encodes CDR1 MNHNS and CDR2 SASEGT. J lost 2 bases, V lost 7 bases, and 11 bases had no gene match.

The chain couples TRBV6-1 to TRBJ1-1; a weak D match, TRBD1 (6 bases). Trimming left V 7 bases short and J 1 base short, with 10 bases between. The germline CDR1 and CDR2 sequences are MNHNS and SASEGT. The CDR3 covers 13 residues. The CDR3 DNA follows: TGTGCCAGCAAAACAGGGAGGAACACTGAAGCTTTCTTT. It specifies CASKTGRNTEAFF.

This clonotype was seen many times. A junction end diverges from the germline sequence, so it may reflect a read error. The V gene is TRBV12-3 or TRBV12-4, the J gene TRBJ2-1; 9 nucleotides match TRBD1. The CDR3 has 11 residues. The CDR3 DNA reads TGTGCCAGCAGTACGGGACAGGGAATAATCTTC. Its protein is CASSTGQGIIF.

J is TRBJ2-1 and V is TRBV9; no clear D. Germline CDR1 is SGDLS and CDR2 is YYNGEE. This CDR3 has 14 residues. Between the trimmed V and J ends, which lost 0 bases and 4 bases, there was a span of 8 bases. For the CDR3, the DNA is TGTGCCAGCAGCGTAGCTACCGGTTACAATGAGCAGTTCTTC. Amino acids: CASSVATGYNEQFF.

The CDR3 DNA reads TGTGCCAGCAGTGTCGAGGATTCCTATACGCAGTATTTT. This gives the protein CASSVEDSYTQYF. The chain combines TRBV6-1 with TRBJ2-3; D is uncertain. This CDR3 has 13 amino acids. Trimming pared 4 bases from V and 7 bases from J, leaving 12 bases between. The germline CDR1 and CDR2 sequences are MNHNS and SASEGT.

A few counts support this clonotype. The J gene is TRBJ2-7, the V gene TRBV7-2; 7 bases are shared with TRBD2. With 5 bases clipped from V and 2 bases from J, the junction kept 9 bases outside the gene matches. The CDR3 consists of 15 residues. Germline V CDR1 and CDR2: SGHTA, FQGNSA. In DNA form, the CDR3 reads TGTGCCAGCAGCCCAACGGCGGGGGACGCCTACGAGCAGTACTTC. Translation: CASSPTAGDAYEQYF.

This clonotype came up a few times. This chain links TRBV6-1 with TRBJ2-3, with TRBD2 matching 11 bases. V lost 5 bases to trimming and J lost 1 base; unmatched junction nucleotides: 11. CDR1 is MNHNS, CDR2 SASEGT, per germline. This CDR3 is 18 amino acids long. The CDR3 nucleotides are TGTGCCAGCAGTACAAGGGGGACTAGCGGCGGACGCACAGATACGCAGTATTTT. Its translation is CASSTRGTSGGRTDTQYF.

The chain employs TRBV29-1 and TRBJ2-7; either TRBD1 or TRBD2 may fit D (5 bases each). There are 13 residues in the CDR3. V was shortened by 1 base and J by 9 bases, with 16 bases between the two germline ends. The germline CDR1 and CDR2 sequences are SQVTM and ANQGSEA. The CDR3 nucleotides read TGCAGCGTTGAAGCTATCGCCCCCGGGACGCAGTACTTC. Translated: CSVEAIAPGTQYF.

This clonotype was found many times. V usage is TRBV12-3 or TRBV12-4 and J usage is TRBJ2-5; the match to TRBD2 covers 10 bases. Trimming removed 8 bases from V and 0 bases from J; junction bases left unmatched: 3. The CDR3 has 14 residues. The CDR3: CASALAGDQETQYF. The CDR3 bases are TGTGCCAGCGCCCTAGCGGGGGACCAAGAGACCCAGTACTTC.

The CDR3 loop is CASKWRTGSTGELFF. Here the CDR3 DNA reads TGTGCCAGCAAATGGAGGACAGGGTCAACCGGGGAGCTGTTTTTT. The chain uses TRBV7-2 and TRBJ2-2, with 8 positions matching TRBD1. Germline V gene sequence: CDR1 SGHTA, CDR2 FQGNSA. Germline trimming cut 7 bases from V and 5 bases from J; bases unmatched to any gene: 9. This CDR3 has 15 residues.

The chain uses TRBV29-1 and TRBJ2-3; D is perhaps TRBD1 (5 bases). CDR1 and CDR2 (germline): SQVTM, ANQGSEA. This CDR3 is built from 14 residues. V gave up 4 bases and J gave up 4 bases, with 15 bases separating them. In DNA, the CDR3 is TGCAGCGTTGCCAGGCAGGGCGGACCAGATACGCAGTATTTT. Translating gives CSVARQGGPDTQYF.

In its sample, this clonotype was seen a few times. The V gene is TRBV5-1, the J gene TRBJ2-7; D may correspond to TRBD1 or TRBD2 (5 bases each). Trimming took 2 bases from V and 0 from J, leaving 12 bases between them. The CDR3 extends over 15 amino acids. Looked up from germline, CDR1 is SGHRS and CDR2 is YFSETQ. Here the CDR3 reads CASSFGTAASYEQYF. CDR3 DNA sequence: TGCGCCAGCAGCTTCGGGACGGCGGCCTCCTACGAGCAGTACTTC.

This clonotype was picked up a small number of times. The rearrangement links TRBV7-9 to TRBJ2-4; TRBD1 is a possible D gene (6 bases). This CDR3 is built from 13 residues. Deletions cut 6 bases from V and 9 bases from J, with 15 bases between. Germline loops: CDR1 SEHNR, CDR2 FQNEAQ (reference sequence). The CDR3 loop reads CASSRQEMSIQYF. The CDR3 DNA is TGTGCCAGCAGTCGACAGGAAATGAGCATTCAGTACTTC.

This clonotype has more than one count but fewer than ten. The V and J genes are TRBV20-1 and TRBJ2-1; 8 bases are a match to TRBD2. Per germline, CDR1 DFQATT and CDR2 SNEGSKA (reference sequence). The length of the CDR3 is 17 residues. J was trimmed by 0 bases and V by 0 bases; bases with no gene match: 7. CDR3 region: CSARDATSGSSYNEQFF. DNA of the CDR3: TGCAGTGCTAGAGATGCAACCAGCGGGAGCTCCTACAATGAGCAGTTCTTC.

The chain links TRBV10-3 to TRBJ2-7; TRBD2 matches at 8 bases. This CDR3 contains 18 residues. Germline V CDR1 and CDR2: ENHRY, SYGVKD. Germline trimming cut 0 bases from V and 5 bases from J; bases unmatched to any gene: 15. The CDR3 nucleotides read TGTGCCATCAGTGAGTCTGGGGCTAGCGGGTGGACTCAGGACGAGCAGTACTTC. Protein sequence: CAISESGASGWTQDEQYF.

The rearrangement joins TRBV5-1 to TRBJ2-3; no reliable D call. This CDR3 has 14 residues. Germline values: CDR1 SGHRS, CDR2 YFSETQ. The V end was cut by 3 bases, the J end by 4 bases, with 12 bases between. The CDR3, as DNA: TGCGCCAGCAGCTCTGGGATGGGCCCAGATACGCAGTATTTT. Translation gives CASSSGMGPDTQYF.

This clonotype has only a few counts. The V and J genes are TRBV20-1 and TRBJ2-5; 7 nucleotides line up with TRBD2. This CDR3 comprises 14 residues. Germline CDR1 is DFQATT and CDR2 is SNEGSKA (reference sequence). V dropped 4 bases and J dropped 3; count of bases not matched to a gene: 8. In DNA form, the CDR3 reads TGCAGTGCTATTCCGGGAGGAAGGGAAGAGACCCAGTACTTC. Translating it yields CSAIPGGREETQYF.

This clonotype was seen more than once but under ten times. The chain carries TRBV5-6 and TRBJ2-3; TRBD2 matches at 9 bases. CDR1 and CDR2 (germline): SGHDT, YYEEEE. The CDR3 is made up of 16 amino acids. V was pared by 3 bases and J by 1 base, with 6 bases of the junction left unmatched. This chain's CDR3 is CASSSVLAGGTDTQYF. The CDR3 DNA sequence: TGTGCCAGCAGCTCTGTTTTAGCGGGGGGCACAGATACGCAGTATTTT.

The chain uses TRBV7-2 and TRBJ2-3, with D tentatively TRBD2 (5 bases). CDR1 SGHTA and CDR2 FQGNSA come from the germline V gene. The germline V and J ends were trimmed by 1 base and 5 bases, with 10 bases remaining between them. CDR3 length: 14 residues. CDR3 sequence: CASSLGLGRDTQYF. In nucleotides, the CDR3 is TGTGCCAGCAGCTTAGGATTGGGGAGAGATACGCAGTATTTT.

This chain uses TRBV20-1 with TRBJ1-5, with D unresolved. V was pared by 0 bases and J by 7 bases, with 16 bases between. The CDR3 is 15 residues long. CDR1 and CDR2 (germline): DFQATT, SNEGSKA (reference sequence). The CDR3, as DNA: TGCAGTGCTAGAGATCGAGGCAGGACTGGCCAGCCCCAGCATTTT. This sequence encodes CSARDRGRTGQPQHF.

The chain carries TRBV28 and TRBJ1-2; D possibly corresponds to TRBD1 (5 bases). V lost 5 bases and J lost 4, with 17 bases in between. This CDR3 has 15 residues. Germline CDR1 and CDR2: MDHEN and SYDVKM. Here the CDR3 DNA reads TGTGCCAGCAGTGGACCGGGGAGGGGAAGCTATGGCTACACCTTC. Translated: CASSGPGRGSYGYTF.